The 12 T cell receptor beta chains below come from one sample, sequenced in a study of human T cells and chemical hapten exposure (dated by TCRdb to 2020 to 2023). Library preparation was by RACE. Sequencing took place on a NextSeq 500. TCRdb trimmed public reads at Q25 via fastp, called clones via MiXCR and kept in-frame beta chains. A single entry per CDR3 protein holds the most common genes and DNA from its merged rows. In all, the sample holds some 89,000 distinct CDR3 sequences, and roughly a tenth of those were seen once. 2% to 3% of the sample lies in the top ten. The time point label corresponds to: patch test 2, 6 weeks after DPC sensitization. The treatment or condition label for this specimen denotes: therapeutic diphenylcyclopropenone sensitization with weekly scalp DPC. Here the sequenced sample was whole blood, taken in connection with sensitization to the hapten diphenylcyclopropenone (DPC). The receptors here all came from a woman aged 30 to 39 with alopecia areata. Some clones in this sample may be carry-over from other donors' samples.

This clonotype occurred many times. This chain links TRBV28 with TRBJ1-2; possible D gene TRBD1, 5 bases. Germline V gene sequence: CDR1 MDHEN, CDR2 SYDVKM. The ends were cut back, 5 bases at V and 8 bases at J, with 15 bases in the middle. The CDR3 has 13 residues. The CDR3 DNA reads as TGTGCCAGCAGTCCTCTTGGCAGGGACGGCTACACCTTC. Amino acid sequence: CASSPLGRDGYTF.

This clonotype was recorded many times. The chain links TRBV11-1 to TRBJ2-1; D ambiguous. This CDR3 region has 13 residues. V was shortened by 7 bases and J by 6 bases, with 13 bases between the two germline ends. The germline V gene encodes CDR1 SGHAT and CDR2 FQDESV (reference sequence). The CDR3 DNA is TGTGCCAGCACCACCAGTCGAGGCAATGAGCAGTTCTTC. Amino acids: CASTTSRGNEQFF.

In its sample, this clonotype was seen many times. The V call is TRBV2, the J call TRBJ2-1, with D hard to call. The germline V gene has CDR1 SNHLY and CDR2 FYNNEI. V was shortened by 4 bases and J by 4 bases, with 5 bases between the two germline ends. The CDR3 length is 12 residues. CDR3 DNA sequence: TGTGCCAGCAGTGCAGTTTACAATGAGCAGTTCTTC. Its protein is CASSAVYNEQFF. The full variable domain, with the rest looked up from reference TRBV2 and TRBJ2-1, is EPEVTQTPSHQVTQMGQEVILRCVPISNHLYFYWYRQILGQKVEFLVSFYNNEISEKSEIFDDQFSVERPDGSNFTLKIRSTKLEDSAMYFCASSAVYNEQFFGPGTRLTVL.

This clonotype was seen ten or more times. V and J are TRBV2 and TRBJ2-3; TRBD1 matches at 9 bases. From germline, CDR1 is SNHLY and CDR2 FYNNEI. Trimming at V came to 5 bases and at J to 1 base, leaving 1 base not matched to a gene. CDR3 length: 14 amino acids. This chain's CDR3 is CASSRDRGTDTQYF. Here the CDR3 DNA reads TGTGCCAGCAGTCGGGACAGGGGCACAGATACGCAGTATTTT.

This clonotype was found many times. This rearrangement joins TRBV20-1 to TRBJ2-2; D is uncertain. This CDR3 comprises 15 residues. Germline CDR1 DFQATT, CDR2 SNEGSKA (reference sequence). Between the trimmed V and J ends, which lost 6 bases and 2 bases, there was a span of 16 bases. CDR3 bases: TGCAGTGCGCGGCCCCAGCCCAGAAACACCGGGGAGCTGTTTTTT. Translation gives CSARPQPRNTGELFF.

V usage is TRBV7-2 and J usage is TRBJ2-4; TRBD1 matches 8 bases. This CDR3 spans 15 amino acids. After removal of 5 bases from V and 2 bases from J, the junction contained 5 bases not matched to a gene. Per germline, CDR1 SGHTA and CDR2 FQGNSA. CDR3 sequence (DNA): TGTGCCAGCAGCCGGGACAGGCCAACCAAAAACATTCAGTACTTC. Translating gives CASSRDRPTKNIQYF.

This clonotype was counted ten times or more. J is TRBJ1-5 and V is TRBV9; D is unresolved. Germline CDR1 reads SGDLS; CDR2 reads YYNGEE. This CDR3 is 13 amino acids long. The V end was cut by 0 bases, the J end by 7 bases, with 8 bases between. CDR3 DNA sequence: TGTGCCAGCAGCGTAGACACAACGCAGCCCCAGCATTTT. Its protein product is CASSVDTTQPQHF.

This clonotype has at least ten counts. The chain uses TRBV7-9 and TRBJ2-7, with no clear D. The CDR3 totals 12 residues. Germline V lookup: CDR1 SEHNR, CDR2 FQNEAQ (reference sequence). Trimming pared 5 bases from V and 6 bases from J, leaving 11 bases between. The CDR3 DNA reads as TGTGCCAGCAGCCCCAACGCCGTCGAGCAGTACTTC. It is translated as CASSPNAVEQYF.

This clonotype was seen repeatedly, ten times or more. The rearrangement joins TRBV6-6 to TRBJ1-1, with 8 bases lining up with TRBD1. Germline V gene sequence: CDR1 MNHNY, CDR2 SVGAGI (reference sequence). The CDR3 sequence is 13 residues long. The V and J ends lost 5 bases and 4 bases, in that order; junction bases with no gene match: 3. The DNA for the CDR3 is TGTGCCAGCAGTCCAGGGGGCGTCACTGAAGCTTTCTTT. Its protein is CASSPGGVTEAFF.

In this sample, this clonotype turned up many times. This chain links TRBV23-1 with TRBJ2-3; perhaps TRBD2 as D (6 bases). TRBV23-1 is noted as an ORF with a role that remains uncertain. The CDR3 sequence is 21 residues long. V lost 2 bases, J lost 1 base, and 28 bases lay in between. The DNA of the CDR3 is TGCGCCAGCAGTCAAACGCCGAACAGCGGAAGGAGGGCTTCGGGCACAGATACGCAGTATTTT. Translated: CASSQTPNSGRRASGTDTQYF.

Ten or more counts support this clonotype. This rearrangement joins TRBV7-2 to TRBJ2-3; D may be TRBD2 (5 bases). The V gene's germline CDR1 is SGHTA and CDR2 FQGNSA. Trimming shortened V by 0 bases and J by 4 bases, and 17 bases separated the two germline ends. The CDR3 contains 17 residues. CDR3 nucleotide sequence: TGTGCCAGCAGCTTAGCAGCGAGAGGAGGTAGGGCAGATACGCAGTATTTT. Its translation is CASSLAARGGRADTQYF.

The chain employs TRBV7-2 and TRBJ1-1; no clear D gene. Trimming stripped 1 base from V and 2 bases from J, with 8 bases between. The CDR3 sequence is 14 residues long. Germline V gene lookup returns CDR1 SGHTA and CDR2 FQGNSA. This chain's CDR3 is CASSLGRSNTEAFF. CDR3 nucleotides: TGTGCCAGCAGCTTAGGCAGGTCCAACACTGAAGCTTTCTTT.